This T cell receptor (beta chain) comes out of a study of blood T cells in healthy people across ages. This clonotype occurred a few times. Antigen unknown. Through a sample-barcoded 5' primer and a J-beta primer mix, a second PCR was run for roughly 7 to 12 cycles. TCRdb reprocessed the 5' RACE reads via MiXCR and lists one record per CDR3 protein. The top ten hold around 0.75% of the sample, which has about 1 million distinct CDR3 sequences, almost 25% seen once. Study conclusions and caveats: Per-million-T-cell TCR beta diversity fell roughly linearly with age.

Germline V gene data show CDR1 as LNHDA and CDR2 as SQIVND (reference sequence). V was pared by 3 bases and J by 7 bases, with 19 bases between. The CDR3 runs 15 residues. The same data also contributed to another study, on T cells of mothers and their children.

The rearrangement links TRBV19 to TRBJ2-7; perhaps TRBD2 as D (6 bases). The sequence came from a girl aged 2-10 years in good health. The sequencing input was blood. This chain's CDR3 is CASSMEGTIGREQYF. Here the CDR3 DNA reads TGTGCCAGTAGTATGGAGGGGACCATCGGTCGGGAGCAGTACTTC.